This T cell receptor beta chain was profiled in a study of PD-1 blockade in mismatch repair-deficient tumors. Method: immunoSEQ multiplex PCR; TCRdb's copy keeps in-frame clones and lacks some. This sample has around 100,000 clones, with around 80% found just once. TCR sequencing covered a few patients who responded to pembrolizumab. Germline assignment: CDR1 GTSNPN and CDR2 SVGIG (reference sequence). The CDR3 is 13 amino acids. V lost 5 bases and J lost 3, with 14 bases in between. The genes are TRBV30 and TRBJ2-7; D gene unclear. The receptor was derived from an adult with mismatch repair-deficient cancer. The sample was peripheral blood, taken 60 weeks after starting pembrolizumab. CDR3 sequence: CAWCRGERYEQYF. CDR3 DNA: TGTGCCTGGTGCCGAGGCGAGCGCTACGAGCAGTACTTC.